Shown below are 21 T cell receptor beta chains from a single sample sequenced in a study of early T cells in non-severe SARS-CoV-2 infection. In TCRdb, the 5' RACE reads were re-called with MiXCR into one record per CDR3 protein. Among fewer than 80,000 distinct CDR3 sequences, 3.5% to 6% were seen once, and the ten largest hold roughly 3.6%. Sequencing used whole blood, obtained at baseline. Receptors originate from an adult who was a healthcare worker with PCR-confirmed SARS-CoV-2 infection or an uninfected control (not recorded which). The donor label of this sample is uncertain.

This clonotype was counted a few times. The CDR3 bases are TGTGCCACCATCAGGCCGGGAGGCGGCAATCAGCCCCAGCATTTT. Protein sequence: CATIRPGGGNQPQHF. The chain uses TRBV19 and TRBJ1-5; no clear D gene. The CDR3 covers 15 residues. Germline V gives CDR1 LNHDA, CDR2 SQIVND (reference sequence). Trimming removed 10 bases at V and 2 bases at J, with 18 bases between. The full variable domain, rest sourced from reference TRBV19 and TRBJ1-5, is DGGITQSPKYLFRKEGQNVTLSCEQNLNHDAMYWYRQDPGQGLRLIYYSQIVNDFQKGDIAEGYSVSREKKESFPLTVTSAQKNPTAFYLCATIRPGGGNQPQHFGDGTRLSIL.

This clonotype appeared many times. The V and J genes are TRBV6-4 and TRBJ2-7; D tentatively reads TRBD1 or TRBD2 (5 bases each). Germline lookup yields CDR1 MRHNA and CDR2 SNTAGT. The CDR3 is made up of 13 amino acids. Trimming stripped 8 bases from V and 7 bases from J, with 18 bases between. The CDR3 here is CASALGPLGEQYF. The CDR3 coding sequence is TGTGCCAGCGCACTGGGACCCCTCGGGGAGCAGTACTTC.

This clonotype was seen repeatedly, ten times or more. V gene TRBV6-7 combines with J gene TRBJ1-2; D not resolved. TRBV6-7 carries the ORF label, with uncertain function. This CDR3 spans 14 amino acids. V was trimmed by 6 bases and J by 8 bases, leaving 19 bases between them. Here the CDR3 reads CASRRAERWLGYTF. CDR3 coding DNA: TGTGCCAGCAGAAGGGCAGAAAGATGGTTGGGCTACACCTTC.

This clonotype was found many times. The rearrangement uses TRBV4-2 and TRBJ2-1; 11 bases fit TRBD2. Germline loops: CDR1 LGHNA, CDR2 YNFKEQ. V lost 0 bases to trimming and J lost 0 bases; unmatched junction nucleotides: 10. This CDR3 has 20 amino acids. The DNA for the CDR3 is TGTGCCAGCAGCCAAGATTGGTCTAGCGGGGGGACCTTCTCCTACAATGAGCAGTTCTTC. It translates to CASSQDWSSGGTFSYNEQFF.

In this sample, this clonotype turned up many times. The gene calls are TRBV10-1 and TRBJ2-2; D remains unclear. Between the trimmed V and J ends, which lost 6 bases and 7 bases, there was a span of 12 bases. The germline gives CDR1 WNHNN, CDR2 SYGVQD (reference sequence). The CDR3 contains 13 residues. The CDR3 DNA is TGCGCCAGCAGCCCACGCAGAGGCGGGGAGCTGTTTTTT. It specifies CASSPRRGGELFF.

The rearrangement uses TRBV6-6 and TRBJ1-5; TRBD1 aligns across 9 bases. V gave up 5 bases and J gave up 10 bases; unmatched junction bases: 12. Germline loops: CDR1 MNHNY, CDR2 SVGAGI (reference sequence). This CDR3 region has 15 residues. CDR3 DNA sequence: TGTGCCAGCAGTCCTTCCCGGGACAGGGTATATCCCCAGCATTTT. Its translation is CASSPSRDRVYPQHF.

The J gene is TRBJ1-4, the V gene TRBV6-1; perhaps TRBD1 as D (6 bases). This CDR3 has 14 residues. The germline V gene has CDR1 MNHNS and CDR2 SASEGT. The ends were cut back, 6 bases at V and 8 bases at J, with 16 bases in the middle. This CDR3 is CASRIQGQGEKLFF. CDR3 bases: TGTGCCAGCAGGATCCAGGGGCAGGGGGAAAAACTGTTTTTT.

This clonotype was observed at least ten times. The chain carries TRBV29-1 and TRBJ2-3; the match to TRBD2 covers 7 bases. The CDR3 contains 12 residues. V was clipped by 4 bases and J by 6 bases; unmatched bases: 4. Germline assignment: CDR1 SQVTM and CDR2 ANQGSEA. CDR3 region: CSVGEGTDTQYF. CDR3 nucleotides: TGCAGCGTTGGGGAGGGAACCGATACGCAGTATTTT.

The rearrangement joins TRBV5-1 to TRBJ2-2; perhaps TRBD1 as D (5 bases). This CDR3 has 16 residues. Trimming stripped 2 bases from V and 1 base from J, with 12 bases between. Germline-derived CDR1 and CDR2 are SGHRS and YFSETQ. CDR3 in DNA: TGCGCCAGCAGCTTCGGTAGGACACAGAACACCGGGGAGCTGTTTTTT. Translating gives CASSFGRTQNTGELFF.

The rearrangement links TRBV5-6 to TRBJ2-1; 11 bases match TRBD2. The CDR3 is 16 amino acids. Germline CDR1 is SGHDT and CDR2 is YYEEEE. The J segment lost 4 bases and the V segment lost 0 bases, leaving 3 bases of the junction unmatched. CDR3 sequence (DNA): TGTGCCAGCAGCTTGGCACTAGCGGGGGAGTACAATGAGCAGTTCTTC. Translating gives CASSLALAGEYNEQFF.

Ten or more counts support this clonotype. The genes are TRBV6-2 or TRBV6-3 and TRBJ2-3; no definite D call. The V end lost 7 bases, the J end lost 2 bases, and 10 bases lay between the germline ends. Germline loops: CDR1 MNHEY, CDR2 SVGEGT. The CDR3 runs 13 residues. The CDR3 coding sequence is TGTGCCAGCAAAAGACCACACACAGATACGCAGTATTTT. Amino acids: CASKRPHTDTQYF.

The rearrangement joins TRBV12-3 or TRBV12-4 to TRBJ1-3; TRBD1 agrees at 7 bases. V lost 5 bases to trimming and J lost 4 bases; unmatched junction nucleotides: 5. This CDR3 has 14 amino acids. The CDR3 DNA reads TGTGCCAGCAGTCTACAGGGGTACGGAAACACCATATATTTT. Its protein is CASSLQGYGNTIYF.

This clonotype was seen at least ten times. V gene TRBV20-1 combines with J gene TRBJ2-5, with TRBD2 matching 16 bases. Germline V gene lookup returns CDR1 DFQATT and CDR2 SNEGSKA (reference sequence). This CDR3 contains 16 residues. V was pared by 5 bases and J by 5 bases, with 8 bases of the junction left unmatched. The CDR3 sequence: CSAAGTSGGVEETQYF. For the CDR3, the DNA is TGCAGTGCTGCCGGGACTAGCGGGGGGGTGGAGGAGACCCAGTACTTC.

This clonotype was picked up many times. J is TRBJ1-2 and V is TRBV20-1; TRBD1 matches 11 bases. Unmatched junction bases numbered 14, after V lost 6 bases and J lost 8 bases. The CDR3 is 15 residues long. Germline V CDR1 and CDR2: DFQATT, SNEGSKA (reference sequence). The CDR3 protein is CSASSVWTGGLGYTF. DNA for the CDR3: TGCAGTGCGAGCTCTGTTTGGACAGGGGGCTTAGGCTACACCTTC.

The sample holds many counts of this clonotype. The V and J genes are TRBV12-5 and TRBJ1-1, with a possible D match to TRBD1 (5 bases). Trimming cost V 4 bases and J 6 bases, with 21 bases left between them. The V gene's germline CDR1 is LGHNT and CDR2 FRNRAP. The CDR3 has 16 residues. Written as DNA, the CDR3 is TGTGCTAGTGGTTCCCCAGGGTCAGGGCCTGGGGCTGAAGCTTTCTTT. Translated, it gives CASGSPGSGPGAEAFF. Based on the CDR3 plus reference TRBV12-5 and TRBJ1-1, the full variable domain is DARVTQTPRHKVTEMGQEVTMRCQPILGHNTVFWYRQTMMQGLELLAYFRNRAPLDDSGMPKDRFSAEMPDATLATLKIQPSEPRDSAVYFCASGSPGSGPGAEAFFGQGTRLTVV.

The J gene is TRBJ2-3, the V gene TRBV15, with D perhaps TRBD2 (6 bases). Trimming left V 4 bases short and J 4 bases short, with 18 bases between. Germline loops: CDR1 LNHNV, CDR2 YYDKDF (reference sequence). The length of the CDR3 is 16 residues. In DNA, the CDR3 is TGTGCCACCAGCACCCCCCCAGGGACTGGGTCAGATACGCAGTATTTT. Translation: CATSTPPGTGSDTQYF. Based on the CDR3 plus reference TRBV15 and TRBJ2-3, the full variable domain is DAMVIQNPRYQVTQFGKPVTLSCSQTLNHNVMYWYQQKSSQAPKLLFHYYDKDFNNEADTPDNFQSRRPNTSFCFLDIRSPGLGDTAMYLCATSTPPGTGSDTQYFGPGTRLTVL.

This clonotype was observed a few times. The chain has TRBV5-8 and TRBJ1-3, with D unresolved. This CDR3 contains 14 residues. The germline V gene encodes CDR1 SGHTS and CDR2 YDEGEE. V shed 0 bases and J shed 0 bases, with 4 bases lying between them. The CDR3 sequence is CASSLDISGNTIYF. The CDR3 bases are TGTGCCAGCAGCTTGGACATCTCTGGAAACACCATATATTTT. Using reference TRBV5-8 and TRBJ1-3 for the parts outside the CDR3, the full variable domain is EAGVTQSPTHLIKTRGQQATLRCSPISGHTSVYWYQQALGLGLQFLLWYDEGEERNRGNFPPRFSGRQFPNYSSELNVNALELEDSALYLCASSLDISGNTIYFGEGSWLTVV.

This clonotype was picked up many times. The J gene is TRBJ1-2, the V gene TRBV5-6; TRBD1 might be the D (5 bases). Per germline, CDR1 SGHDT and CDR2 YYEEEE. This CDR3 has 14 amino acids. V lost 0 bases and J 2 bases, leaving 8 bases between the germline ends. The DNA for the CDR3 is TGTGCCAGCAGCTTGGATGCAGGGAACTATGGCTACACCTTC. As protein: CASSLDAGNYGYTF.

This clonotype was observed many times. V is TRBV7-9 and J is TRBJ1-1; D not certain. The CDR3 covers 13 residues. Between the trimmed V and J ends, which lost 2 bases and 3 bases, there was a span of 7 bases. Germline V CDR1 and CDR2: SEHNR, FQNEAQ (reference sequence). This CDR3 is CASSLQRDTEAFF. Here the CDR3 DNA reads TGTGCCAGCAGCTTACAACGTGACACTGAAGCTTTCTTT.

Written as DNA, the CDR3 is TGTGCCAGCTCAGAAAATAGGGCGTCTTTGGAGCTGTTTTTT. Residues: CASSENRASLELFF. V is TRBV7-3 and J is TRBJ2-2; unclear D gene. Looked up from germline, CDR1 is SGHTA and CDR2 is FQGTGA. This CDR3 contains 14 residues. Between the trimmed V and J ends, which lost 8 bases and 10 bases, there was a span of 20 bases.

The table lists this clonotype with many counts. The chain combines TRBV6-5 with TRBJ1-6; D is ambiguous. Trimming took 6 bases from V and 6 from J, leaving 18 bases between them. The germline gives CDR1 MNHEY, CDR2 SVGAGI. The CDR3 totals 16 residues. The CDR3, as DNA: TGTGCCAGCAGCTCGAGGCCCCGGGGAGCTAATTCACCCCTCCACTTT. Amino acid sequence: CASSSRPRGANSPLHF.